This T cell receptor (beta chain) was retrieved from a study of shared clonotypes between healthy human individuals. Background on the study: Sampling drew on donors who were two women and three men aged 18 to 49. Study results and caveats: There were few donors, and this limited the genetic and exposure-history diversity represented.

Germline CDR1 is MNHNY and CDR2 is SVGAGI (reference sequence). V was cut by 1 base and J by 8 bases, with 3 bases left in between. This CDR3 spans 11 amino acids. A remark on this clone: What it binds is unknown.

Each donor was a Caucasian adult residing in Nashville, Tennessee. Genomic DNA (from each subset) was split evenly across several immunoSEQ plates. Profiled with immunoSEQ multiplex PCR; TCRdb holds only in-frame clones, not every one. The table lists a few hundred thousand clones, 70% to 80% of them singletons. The material sequenced was PBMCs. The clonotype was recovered from a woman between 40 and 55 years old in good health. Some clones in this sample may be carry-over from other donors' samples. The chain recombines TRBV6-6 with TRBJ2-1, with D uncertain. CDR3 DNA: TGTGCCAGCAGTTACTGGGATGAGCAGTTCTTC. Its protein is CASSYWDEQFF.